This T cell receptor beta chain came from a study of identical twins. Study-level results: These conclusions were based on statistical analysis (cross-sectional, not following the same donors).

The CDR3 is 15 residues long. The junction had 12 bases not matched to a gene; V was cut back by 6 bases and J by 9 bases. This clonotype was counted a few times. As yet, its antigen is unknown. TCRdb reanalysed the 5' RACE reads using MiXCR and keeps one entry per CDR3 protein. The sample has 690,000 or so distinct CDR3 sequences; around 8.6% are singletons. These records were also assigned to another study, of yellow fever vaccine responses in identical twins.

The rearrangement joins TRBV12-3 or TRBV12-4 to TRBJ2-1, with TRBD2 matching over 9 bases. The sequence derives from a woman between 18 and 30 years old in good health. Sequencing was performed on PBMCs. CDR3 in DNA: TGTGCCAGCAGGGATTGGCGGGAGGGCCGGGTTGAGCAGTTCTTC. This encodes CASRDWREGRVEQFF.